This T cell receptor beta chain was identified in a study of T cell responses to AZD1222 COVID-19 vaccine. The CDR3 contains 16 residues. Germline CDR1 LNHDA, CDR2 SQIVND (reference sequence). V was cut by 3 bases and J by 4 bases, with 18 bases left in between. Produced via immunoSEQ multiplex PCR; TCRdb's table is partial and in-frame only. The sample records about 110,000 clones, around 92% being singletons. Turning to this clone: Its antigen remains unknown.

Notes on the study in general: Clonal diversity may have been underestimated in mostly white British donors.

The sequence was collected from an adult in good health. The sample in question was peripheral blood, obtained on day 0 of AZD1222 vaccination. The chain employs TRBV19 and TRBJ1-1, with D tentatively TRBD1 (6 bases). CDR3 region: CASSIPFGGPSTEAFF. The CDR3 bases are TGTGCCAGTAGTATCCCCTTCGGGGGGCCGAGCACTGAAGCTTTCTTT.